These 30 T cell receptor beta chains were all obtained from the same sample, sequenced in a study of OX40 agonist ivuxolimab in advanced cancers. The table came from immunoSEQ multiplex PCR; TCRdb's copy has only in-frame clones and leaves some out. The data hold tens of thousands of clones, with 75% to 90% observed a single time. The source material was CD4+ or CD8+ T cells sorted from blood, sampled in a trial of the OX40 agonist ivuxolimab. Receptors were obtained from an adult with an advanced solid tumor such as melanoma, head and neck, liver or kidney cancer.

The chain employs TRBV28 and TRBJ2-5; 9 nucleotides line up with TRBD1. The CDR3 covers 18 residues. Per germline, CDR1 MDHEN and CDR2 SYDVKM. The J segment lost 3 bases and the V segment lost 4 bases, leaving 15 bases of the junction unmatched. CDR3 in DNA: TGTGCCAGCAGTTCCCCTTTCCTTGGGACAGGGAAAAAAGAGACCCAGTACTTC. This translates into CASSSPFLGTGKKETQYF.

The chain uses TRBV7-8 and TRBJ2-5; TRBD2 matches at 11 bases. This CDR3 region has 18 residues. V gave up 4 bases and J gave up 2 bases; unmatched junction bases: 12. From germline, CDR1 is SGHVS and CDR2 FQNEAQ. CDR3: CASSSLHGLAGRQETQYF. The CDR3 nucleotides read TGTGCCAGCAGCTCCTTACACGGACTAGCGGGCCGACAAGAGACCCAGTACTTC.

This CDR3 reads CASSLFAGVGQETQYF. The CDR3 bases are TGTGCCAGCTCACTCTTCGCAGGGGTAGGGCAAGAGACCCAGTACTTC. The J gene is TRBJ2-5, the V gene TRBV18, with D possibly matching TRBD1 (6 bases). Trimming stripped 4 bases from V and 2 bases from J, with 17 bases between. The CDR3 is 16 amino acids. Germline CDR1 is KGHSH and CDR2 is LQKENI.

The V call is TRBV11-2, the J call TRBJ2-5; D might be TRBD2 (6 bases). Germline CDR1 SGHAT, CDR2 FQNNGV. Trimming cost V 5 bases and J 4 bases, with 14 bases left between them. The CDR3 contains 14 residues. CDR3 DNA: TGTGCCAGCAGCGTGGGGAGGCCGTCAGAGACCCAGTACTTC. It translates to CASSVGRPSETQYF.

The V and J genes are TRBV6-5 and TRBJ1-6, with 9 bases aligning to TRBD1. Germline V lookup: CDR1 MNHEY, CDR2 SVGAGI. The CDR3 extends over 15 amino acids. Trimming at V came to 6 bases and at J to 3 bases, leaving 3 bases not matched to a gene. CDR3 nucleotide sequence: TGTGCCAGCAGGGGACAGGGAAGCTATAATTCACCCCTCCACTTT. Its protein product is CASRGQGSYNSPLHF.

V gene TRBV7-9 combines with J gene TRBJ2-5, with 7 bases aligning to TRBD2. Germline-derived CDR1 and CDR2 are SEHNR and FQNEAQ (reference sequence). The CDR3 contains 15 residues. J lost 5 bases, V lost 2 bases, and 8 bases had no gene match. The chain's CDR3 is CASSLQLAGGETQYF. The DNA for the CDR3 is TGTGCCAGCAGCTTACAACTCGCCGGGGGGGAGACCCAGTACTTC.

The chain joins TRBV6-6 to TRBJ2-7, with D possibly called TRBD1 or TRBD2 (6 bases each). V was clipped by 6 bases and J by 7 bases, with 13 bases between them. Germline V CDR1 and CDR2: MNHNY, SVGAGI (reference sequence). This CDR3 contains 12 residues. The CDR3 sequence is CASRRGHREQYF. CDR3 nucleotide sequence: TGTGCCAGCAGGCGGGGACATCGAGAGCAGTACTTC.

The genes are TRBV5-6 and TRBJ2-3; 9 bases fit TRBD2. Germline V gives CDR1 SGHDT, CDR2 YYEEEE. V lost 0 bases, J lost 6 bases, and 2 bases stayed unmatched. The CDR3 covers 14 residues. The CDR3 is CASSLGLAGDTQYF. DNA of the CDR3: TGTGCCAGCAGCTTGGGGCTAGCGGGGGATACGCAGTATTTT.

The gene calls are TRBV9 and TRBJ1-4; D not certain. Germline-derived CDR1 and CDR2 are SGDLS and YYNGEE. Trimming stripped 0 bases from V and 8 bases from J, with 11 bases between. The CDR3 covers 14 residues. CDR3 residues: CASSVEGRGEKLFF. CDR3 in DNA: TGTGCCAGCAGCGTAGAAGGGCGAGGGGAAAAACTGTTTTTT.

The chain has TRBV25-1 and TRBJ2-1; possible D gene TRBD2, 5 bases. CDR3 size: 18 residues. Germline V gene lookup returns CDR1 MGHDK and CDR2 SYGVNS. V lost 3 bases and J 2 bases, leaving 20 bases between the germline ends. DNA for the CDR3: TGTGCCAGCAGTGATGATGGAAAGAGGCGGGCACCCTACAATGAGCAGTTCTTC. Translated: CASSDDGKRRAPYNEQFF.

The chain combines TRBV12-5 with TRBJ2-1, with D perhaps matching TRBD1 or TRBD2 (5 bases each). The CDR3 is 18 amino acids. V was trimmed by 5 bases and J by 8 bases, leaving 28 bases between them. CDR1 and CDR2 (germline): LGHNT, FRNRAP. CDR3 sequence: CASGPSVYTGRRFHEQFF. The CDR3 nucleotides are TGTGCTAGTGGTCCCTCCGTGTATACGGGACGGAGGTTTCATGAGCAGTTCTTC.

The V and J genes are TRBV6-5 and TRBJ1-2; TRBD1 matches at 8 bases. Germline values: CDR1 MNHEY, CDR2 SVGAGI. With 2 bases clipped from V and 4 bases from J, the junction kept 3 bases outside the gene matches. The CDR3 covers 14 residues. The CDR3 sequence: CASSYGDRRYGYTF. DNA for the CDR3: TGTGCCAGCAGTTACGGGGACAGGCGCTATGGCTACACCTTC.

The chain is built from TRBV6-4 and TRBJ2-3; D is ambiguous. The V end lost 4 bases, the J end lost 2 bases, and 10 bases lay between the germline ends. The germline V gene has CDR1 MRHNA and CDR2 SNTAGT. The CDR3 is 14 amino acids. CDR3 DNA: TGTGCCAGCAGTGCAACCGGCACCACAGATACGCAGTATTTT. Its protein product is CASSATGTTDTQYF.

The chain has TRBV11-1 and TRBJ1-4; D possibly corresponds to TRBD1 (5 bases). The CDR3 has 14 residues. V dropped 5 bases and J dropped 3 bases, with 10 bases sitting between them. Germline V gene sequence: CDR1 SGHAT, CDR2 FQDESV (reference sequence). The CDR3 loop reads CASSRQRANEKLFF. CDR3 in DNA: TGTGCCAGCAGCCGACAGCGGGCTAATGAAAAACTGTTTTTT.

This sequence joins TRBV12-5 and TRBJ2-3; D is uncertain. Trimming removed 1 base from V and 0 bases from J, with 11 bases in between. Looked up from germline, CDR1 is LGHNT and CDR2 is FRNRAP. The CDR3 runs 16 residues. CDR3: CASGLGRSTSTDTQYF. CDR3 nucleotide sequence: TGTGCTAGTGGTTTGGGCAGGTCAACTAGCACAGATACGCAGTATTTT.

This chain uses TRBV18 with TRBJ1-1, with D tentatively TRBD1 (5 bases). Germline CDR1 reads KGHSH; CDR2 reads LQKENI. V was clipped by 8 bases and J by 0 bases, with 7 bases between them. This CDR3 is built from 12 residues. DNA for the CDR3: TGTGCCAGCCAGGGCATGAACACTGAAGCTTTCTTT. This sequence encodes CASQGMNTEAFF.

The chain combines TRBV28 with TRBJ2-7; 11 nucleotides match TRBD2. From germline, CDR1 is MDHEN and CDR2 SYDVKM. V lost 5 bases to trimming and J lost 2 bases; unmatched junction nucleotides: 5. The CDR3 contains 15 residues. CDR3 DNA sequence: TGTGCCAGCAGTACTAGCGGGAGAGGGCCCTACGAGCAGTACTTC. Translated, it gives CASSTSGRGPYEQYF.

This clone was counted only a few times. This chain links TRBV2 with TRBJ2-6; 9 positions agree with TRBD1. V dropped 6 bases and J dropped 0; count of bases not matched to a gene: 9. The CDR3 runs to 18 residues. Germline loops: CDR1 SNHLY, CDR2 FYNNEI. This CDR3 is CASRIDRGGISGANVLTF. In DNA, the CDR3 is TGTGCCAGCAGGATAGACAGGGGGGGAATCTCTGGGGCCAACGTCCTGACTTTC.

This clone appeared a single time. Other DNA sequences within the sample encode an identical CDR3. This chain links TRBV30 with TRBJ2-3; 10 bases match TRBD2. After removal of 1 base from V and 6 bases from J, the junction contained 10 bases not matched to a gene. The CDR3 loop spans 16 amino acids. Per germline, CDR1 GTSNPN and CDR2 SVGIG (reference sequence). As DNA, the CDR3 is TGTGCCTGGAGTGGGGTTAGCGGGGGGATGACGGATACGCAGTATTTT. Translation gives CAWSGVSGGMTDTQYF. Full variable domain (remainder filled in from reference TRBV30 and TRBJ2-3): SQTIHQWPATLVQPVGSPLSLECTVEGTSNPNLYWYRQAAGRGLQLLFYSVGIGQISSEVPQNLSASRPQDRQFILSSKKLLLSDSGFYLCAWSGVSGGMTDTQYFGPGTRLTVL.

V and J are TRBV19 and TRBJ2-1; no clear D gene. Germline V gene data show CDR1 as LNHDA and CDR2 as SQIVND (reference sequence). V was clipped by 5 bases and J by 0 bases, with 5 bases between them. The CDR3 length is 13 residues. CDR3 loop: CASSLNSYNEQFF. The CDR3 nucleotides are TGTGCCAGTAGTTTAAACTCCTACAATGAGCAGTTCTTC. Complete variable domain (other parts from reference TRBV19 and TRBJ2-1): DGGITQSPKYLFRKEGQNVTLSCEQNLNHDAMYWYRQDPGQGLRLIYYSQIVNDFQKGDIAEGYSVSREKKESFPLTVTSAQKNPTAFYLCASSLNSYNEQFFGPGTRLTVL.

The V and J genes are TRBV6-5 and TRBJ2-3; D might be TRBD1 or TRBD2, each matching 5 bases. The germline V gene has CDR1 MNHEY and CDR2 SVGAGI. This CDR3 region has 15 residues. The V end was cut by 4 bases, the J end by 2 bases, with 13 bases between. The CDR3 DNA is TGTGCCAGCAGTTCGGGGCAACTCCTCACAGATACGCAGTATTTT. Protein product: CASSSGQLLTDTQYF.

This clone was detected only a few times. The chain carries TRBV29-1 and TRBJ1-2, with D perhaps TRBD1 (5 bases). The CDR3 covers 13 residues. V was shortened by 2 bases and J by 8 bases, with 15 bases between the two germline ends. The V gene's germline CDR1 is SQVTM and CDR2 ANQGSEA. The DNA for the CDR3 is TGCAGCGTTGAAATTGTAGCGGGGGAGGGCTACACCTTC. Amino acids: CSVEIVAGEGYTF.

This clone was observed once. The chain links TRBV27 to TRBJ2-3; 15 bases map to TRBD2. This CDR3 has 16 amino acids. With 4 bases clipped from V and 6 bases from J, the junction kept 5 bases outside the gene matches. Germline lookup yields CDR1 MNHEY and CDR2 SMNVEV (reference sequence). The CDR3 protein is CASSSGTSGGRDTQYF. CDR3 in DNA: TGTGCCAGCAGTTCCGGGACTAGCGGGGGGAGGGATACGCAGTATTTT.

This chain joins TRBV19 and TRBJ1-2; D gene uncertain. Germline V CDR1 and CDR2: LNHDA, SQIVND (reference sequence). This CDR3 comprises 12 residues. The V end was cut by 7 bases, the J end by 7 bases, with 13 bases between. The CDR3 sequence is CASTEYESGYTF. CDR3 coding DNA: TGTGCCAGTACCGAATATGAGTCTGGCTACACCTTC.

The chain recombines TRBV19 with TRBJ2-4; TRBD2 aligns across 8 bases. The germline V gene encodes CDR1 LNHDA and CDR2 SQIVND (reference sequence). The V and J ends lost 7 bases and 4 bases, in that order; junction bases with no gene match: 3. The CDR3 has 13 residues. CDR3 in DNA: TGTGCCAGTAAGGGGACTAGAAAAAACATTCAGTACTTC. This sequence encodes CASKGTRKNIQYF.

This chain uses TRBV28 with TRBJ2-7, with 9 bases lining up with TRBD1. CDR1 and CDR2 (germline): MDHEN, SYDVKM. The V and J ends lost 6 bases and 3 bases, in that order; junction bases with no gene match: 9. CDR3 size: 15 residues. The CDR3 reads CASSTSGTGRYEQYF. The CDR3, as DNA: TGTGCCAGCAGCACCTCCGGGACAGGGCGCTACGAGCAGTACTTC.

The chain recombines TRBV5-8 with TRBJ2-7; D uncertain. CDR3 size: 15 residues. Trimming shortened V by 4 bases and J by 1 base, and 15 bases separated the two germline ends. Looked up from germline, CDR1 is SGHTS and CDR2 is YDEGEE. CDR3 loop: CASSGSGVVSYEQYF. The CDR3 DNA follows: TGTGCCAGCAGCGGCTCTGGGGTAGTGTCCTACGAGCAGTACTTC.

V is TRBV6-5 and J is TRBJ1-6; 7 nucleotides align to TRBD1. In germline, CDR1 is MNHEY, CDR2 SVGAGI. Trimming at V came to 1 base and at J to 8 bases, leaving 2 bases not matched to a gene. The CDR3 is 14 residues long. The CDR3 reads CASSYWQGDSPLHF. CDR3 nucleotides: TGTGCCAGCAGTTACTGGCAGGGGGATTCACCCCTCCACTTT.

CDR3 loop: CAISGDVSYEQYF. CDR3 sequence (DNA): TGTGCCATCAGTGGCGACGTATCCTACGAGCAGTACTTC. The chain links TRBV10-3 to TRBJ2-7; D call uncertain. The CDR3 spans 13 residues. Germline CDR1 is ENHRY and CDR2 is SYGVKD. V was pared by 4 bases and J by 1 base, with 8 bases between.

This chain connects TRBV27 to TRBJ2-1; 9 nucleotides align to TRBD2. With 6 bases clipped from V and 5 bases from J, the junction kept 11 bases outside the gene matches. This CDR3 is built from 16 residues. Germline V gene lookup returns CDR1 MNHEY and CDR2 SMNVEV (reference sequence). In DNA, the CDR3 is TGTGCCAGCAGATCCCTTGCGGGAGGGCCCGACAATGAGCAGTTCTTC. Amino acids: CASRSLAGGPDNEQFF.